The present T cell receptor beta chain was sequenced within a study of shared clonotypes between healthy human individuals. The data were produced by immunoSEQ multiplex PCR, yet TCRdb's version contains in-frame clones alone and is incomplete. The sample lists a few hundred thousand clones; roughly 97% were seen once. The germline CDR1 and CDR2 sequences are SGHAT and FQDESV (reference sequence). The CDR3 is 15 amino acids. The ends lost 5 bases at V and 5 bases at J; junction bases unmatched: 8. V is TRBV11-1 and J is TRBJ2-2, with TRBD1 matching 7 bases. The clonotype originates from a woman aged 25 to 39 in good health. The sequenced sample was naive CD4+ T cells sorted from blood. Subset meaning: CD45RA+ positively selected. CDR3 loop: CASSSLGQATGELFF. The CDR3 DNA reads TGTGCCAGCAGCAGCCTAGGACAGGCTACCGGGGAGCTGTTTTTT.